This T cell receptor beta chain was sequenced during a study of cytomegalovirus exposure and HLA in healthy donors. This clone was seen more than once but under ten times. PCR amplification relied on 60 Vbeta primers (plus 13 Jbeta primers). Libraries were prepared by immunoSEQ multiplex PCR; TCRdb keeps only in-frame clonotypes and omits some of them. The profile shows 120,000 to 150,000 clones, approximately 72% of them singletons. Germline CDR1 is SGHRS and CDR2 is YFSETQ. This CDR3 is 14 amino acids long. The V gene lost 0 bases and the J gene lost 0 bases, with 6 bases spanning the gap. Sequences were obtained from PBMCs. The TCR originated in a woman aged 55-69 years in good health and CMV-seronegative. The gene calls are TRBV5-1 and TRBJ1-1; no definite D call. CDR3 sequence: CASSLARMNTEAFF. The CDR3 DNA is TGCGCCAGCAGCTTGGCCAGGATGAACACTGAAGCTTTCTTT.